The 27 T cell receptor beta chains below come from one sample, sequenced in a study of T cells in Graves' hyperthyroidism and ophthalmopathy. Researchers amplified the TCR beta CDR3 regions from RNA transcripts. The HTBI set primed first-round TCR CDR3 RT-PCR. TCRdb called the multiplex PCR reads again in MiXCR, with one record for every CDR3 protein. Of 360,000 or so distinct CDR3 sequences in the sample, roughly 15% were seen once. The material sequenced was blood. These TCRs come from a woman aged 55 to 70 with Graves' ophthalmopathy.

Ten or more counts support this clonotype. This sequence joins TRBV20-1 and TRBJ2-1; D not certain. Germline CDR1 is DFQATT and CDR2 is SNEGSKA (reference sequence). Trimming stripped 1 base from V and 12 bases from J, with 13 bases between. The CDR3 has 12 residues. The CDR3, as DNA: TGCAGTGCTAGAGCTCCGTCTGAATGGCAGTTCTTC. This codes for CSARAPSEWQFF.

This clonotype has ten or more counts. V and J are TRBV20-1 and TRBJ2-1; TRBD2 aligns across 8 bases. Germline-derived CDR1 and CDR2 are DFQATT and SNEGSKA (reference sequence). The CDR3 is 16 amino acids. With 5 bases clipped from V and 1 base from J, the junction kept 10 bases outside the gene matches. The CDR3 bases are TGCAGTGCTCATACCGGACTAGCTTTTTCCTACAATGAGCAGTTCTTC. Its protein product is CSAHTGLAFSYNEQFF.

The sample holds many counts of this clonotype. The V gene is TRBV24-1, the J gene TRBJ2-3; weak D call: TRBD2 (6 bases). The CDR3 covers 16 residues. The V end lost 5 bases, the J end lost 2 bases, and 16 bases lay between the germline ends. From germline, CDR1 is KGHDR and CDR2 SFDVKD. CDR3 sequence (DNA): TGTGCCACCAGTGCGACCCCGGAGGGGCCCACAGATACGCAGTATTTT. Encoded protein: CATSATPEGPTDTQYF.

For this clonotype: Lacking the conserved final phenylalanine or tryptophan, this CDR3 likely reflects a read error. The chain recombines TRBV28 with TRBJ1-2, with D possibly TRBD1 on 5 matching bases. The CDR3 loop spans 12 amino acids. The V gene lost 10 bases and the J gene lost 5 bases, with 14 bases spanning the gap. Germline assignment: CDR1 MDHEN and CDR2 SYDVKM. CDR3 DNA: TGTGCCACCAGGGTAGGAGGGTATGGCTACACCCTC. As protein: CATRVGGYGYTL.

The sample holds many counts of this clonotype. The rearrangement uses TRBV5-1 and TRBJ2-5; 7 bases match TRBD2. The CDR3 loop spans 15 amino acids. Germline CDR1 and CDR2: SGHRS and YFSETQ. V was pared by 4 bases and J by 5 bases, with 11 bases of the junction left unmatched. The CDR3 is CASSVVGRREETQYF. The DNA for the CDR3 is TGCGCCAGCAGCGTTGTCGGGAGGCGGGAGGAGACCCAGTACTTC.

The chain has TRBV7-9 and TRBJ1-1; no definite D call. Germline CDR1 reads SEHNR; CDR2 reads FQNEAQ (reference sequence). This CDR3 is built from 12 residues. V lost 1 base and J 5 bases, leaving 5 bases between the germline ends. For the CDR3, the DNA is TGTGCCAGCAGCTTAGAAACGACTGAAGCTTTCTTT. This codes for CASSLETTEAFF. Full variable domain (rest looked up from reference TRBV7-9 and TRBJ1-1): DTGVSQNPRHKITKRGQNVTFRCDPISEHNRLYWYRQTLGQGPEFLTYFQNEAQLEKSRLLSDRFSAERPKGSFSTLEIQRTEQGDSAMYLCASSLETTEAFFGQGTRLTVV.

The chain has TRBV24-1 and TRBJ2-1, with a tentative D call TRBD2 (6 bases). CDR1 is KGHDR and CDR2 is SFDVKD in the germline V gene. The CDR3 covers 14 residues. V lost 3 bases and J 4 bases, leaving 9 bases between the germline ends. DNA for the CDR3: TGTGCCACCAGTGATGCCCGGGGGTACAATGAGCAGTTCTTC. It is translated as CATSDARGYNEQFF.

This clonotype has just a few counts. The rearrangement links TRBV19 to TRBJ2-1, with 12 bases matching TRBD2. This CDR3 has 16 residues. The germline CDR1 and CDR2 sequences are LNHDA and SQIVND (reference sequence). V dropped 4 bases and J dropped 3; count of bases not matched to a gene: 4. CDR3 residues: CASSTSGRAVYNEQFF. Written as DNA, the CDR3 is TGTGCCAGTAGTACTAGCGGGAGGGCCGTCTACAATGAGCAGTTCTTC.

In its sample, this clonotype was seen many times. The chain has TRBV20-1 and TRBJ2-7; TRBD1 matches 10 bases. The CDR3 runs to 13 residues. The ends lost 3 bases at V and 2 bases at J; junction bases unmatched: 1. Germline V gives CDR1 DFQATT, CDR2 SNEGSKA (reference sequence). The CDR3 here is CSASGTGAYEQYF. The CDR3 DNA follows: TGCAGTGCTAGCGGGACAGGGGCCTACGAGCAGTACTTC.

This clonotype appeared many times. The chain employs TRBV12-3 or TRBV12-4 and TRBJ2-2; 8 bases align to TRBD1. The CDR3 totals 15 residues. The V segment lost 4 bases and the J segment 5 bases; nucleotides outside the gene matches: 6. The CDR3 is CASSSRGRVTGELFF. The CDR3 DNA reads TGTGCCAGCAGTTCCAGGGGGCGGGTTACCGGGGAGCTGTTTTTT.

This clonotype was observed at least ten times. The gene calls are TRBV18 and TRBJ2-5; D is unresolved. V was trimmed by 1 base and J by 5 bases, leaving 5 bases between them. This CDR3 is 12 amino acids long. Germline V CDR1 and CDR2: KGHSH, LQKENI. CDR3 coding DNA: TGTGCCAGCTCACCACGGAAGGAGACCCAGTACTTC. Translating it yields CASSPRKETQYF.

The chain employs TRBV20-1 and TRBJ2-5, with 12 nucleotides matching TRBD2. Germline V gene sequence: CDR1 DFQATT, CDR2 SNEGSKA (reference sequence). The CDR3 contains 17 residues. V gave up 6 bases and J gave up 4 bases; unmatched junction bases: 15. In DNA, the CDR3 is TGCAGTGCCAAGCTGACTAGCGGGAGACAGAAGGGAGAGACCCAGTACTTC. It specifies CSAKLTSGRQKGETQYF.

This clonotype has a handful of counts. The chain combines TRBV5-1 with TRBJ2-5; TRBD2 matches 15 bases. V was pared by 1 base and J by 4 bases, with 2 bases of the junction left unmatched. Germline CDR1 and CDR2: SGHRS and YFSETQ. The CDR3 spans 16 residues. CDR3 protein: CASSLMGLAGGETQYF. The CDR3 coding sequence is TGCGCCAGCAGCTTGATGGGACTAGCGGGAGGAGAGACCCAGTACTTC. Full variable domain (outside the CDR3, taken from reference TRBV5-1 and TRBJ2-5): KAGVTQTPRYLIKTRGQQVTLSCSPISGHRSVSWYQQTPGQGLQFLFEYFSETQRNKGNFPGRFSGRQFSNSRSEMNVSTLELGDSALYLCASSLMGLAGGETQYFGPGTRLLVL.

This clonotype was recorded many times. The chain carries TRBV6-1 and TRBJ2-5; 9 positions match TRBD1. J was trimmed by 5 bases and V by 4 bases; bases with no gene match: 14. CDR1 MNHNS and CDR2 SASEGT come from the germline V gene. The CDR3 has 17 amino acids. The CDR3: CASSVSRDREIYETQYF. The CDR3 DNA reads as TGTGCCAGCAGTGTATCGCGGGACAGGGAAATTTACGAGACCCAGTACTTC.

At least ten counts were recorded for this clonotype. This CDR3 is CASSFSWNNEQFF. The CDR3 DNA follows: TGTGCCAGCAGCTTCTCATGGAACAATGAGCAGTTCTTC. The chain has TRBV7-9 and TRBJ2-1, with D unclear. Per germline, CDR1 SEHNR and CDR2 FQNEAQ (reference sequence). The ends were cut back, 3 bases at V and 5 bases at J, with 8 bases in the middle. The CDR3 has 13 residues.

This clonotype showed up many times. The V call is TRBV7-2, the J call TRBJ2-5; D perhaps matches TRBD2 (5 bases). This CDR3 comprises 17 residues. The germline CDR1 and CDR2 sequences are SGHTA and FQGNSA. Trimming took off 7 bases at V and 2 bases at J, with 23 bases between the two ends. CDR3 nucleotide sequence: TGTGCCAGCACCGGTTTAGAGGGATTTTTTCGGCAAGAGACCCAGTACTTC. This translates into CASTGLEGFFRQETQYF.

This clonotype appeared many times. The V call is TRBV28, the J call TRBJ2-1, with TRBD2 as a possible D gene (6 bases). V lost 1 base to trimming and J lost 4 bases, with 11 bases between them. Germline V lookup: CDR1 MDHEN, CDR2 SYDVKM. This CDR3 has 15 residues. The CDR3 nucleotides read TGTGCCAGCAGTTTATCGGGGGTGGGATACAATGAGCAGTTCTTC. Protein product: CASSLSGVGYNEQFF.

This clonotype was counted at least ten times. The chain employs TRBV28 and TRBJ2-7, with TRBD2 identical over 11 bases. Germline V gives CDR1 MDHEN, CDR2 SYDVKM. Trimming removed 6 bases from V and 6 bases from J; junction bases left unmatched: 13. The CDR3 sequence is 16 residues long. CDR3 bases: TGTGCCAGCAGCCTAAAAGCCGGGACTAGCGGAATCGAGCAGTACTTC. This gives the protein CASSLKAGTSGIEQYF. Full variable domain (rest looked up from reference TRBV28 and TRBJ2-7): DVKVTQSSRYLVKRTGEKVFLECVQDMDHENMFWYRQDPGLGLRLIYFSYDVKMKEKGDIPEGYSVSREKKERFSLILESASTNQTSMYLCASSLKAGTSGIEQYFGPGTRLTVT.

The chain links TRBV6-1 to TRBJ2-7; D could derive from TRBD1 or TRBD2 (6 bases each). V shed 7 bases and J shed 0 bases, with 16 bases lying between them. The CDR3 is 15 amino acids. The germline V gene encodes CDR1 MNHNS and CDR2 SASEGT. The CDR3 nucleotides read TGTGCCAGCACTCCTAAGGGGGGCCGCTCCTACGAGCAGTACTTC. Translating it yields CASTPKGGRSYEQYF.

There are many counts of this clonotype. The chain is built from TRBV28 and TRBJ1-1; D gene ambiguous. V was shortened by 7 bases and J by 11 bases, with 17 bases between the two germline ends. The CDR3 spans 12 residues. CDR1 MDHEN and CDR2 SYDVKM come from the germline V gene. CDR3 region: CASTQIQARAFF. CDR3 sequence (DNA): TGTGCCAGCACACAAATCCAGGCGAGGGCTTTCTTT. Filled out from reference TRBV28 and TRBJ1-1, the complete variable domain reads DVKVTQSSRYLVKRTGEKVFLECVQDMDHENMFWYRQDPGLGLRLIYFSYDVKMKEKGDIPEGYSVSREKKERFSLILESASTNQTSMYLCASTQIQARAFFGQGTRLTVV.

The gene calls are TRBV12-3 or TRBV12-4 and TRBJ2-7; D perhaps matches TRBD2 (6 bases). V was shortened by 3 bases and J by 6 bases, with 15 bases between the two germline ends. This CDR3 is 14 amino acids long. DNA for the CDR3: TGTGCCAGCAGTTTCGGGCTAGCGAGATCCGAGCAGTACTTC. Residues: CASSFGLARSEQYF.

This clonotype appeared a few times. This chain links TRBV24-1 with TRBJ2-1, with 8 positions matching TRBD2. The V gene end was trimmed by 9 bases and the J gene end by 3 bases; junction bases not matched to a gene: 18. Germline CDR1 is KGHDR and CDR2 is SFDVKD. This CDR3 region has 18 residues. CDR3 coding DNA: TGTGCCACCGGGGTTCCGGGAGGGAGCGAAAGAAGCTACAATGAGCAGTTCTTC. Its translation is CATGVPGGSERSYNEQFF.

CDR3 bases: TGTGCCAGCAGCTTAACAGGACGGGCGAACACTGAAGCTTTCTTT. Its protein product is CASSLTGRANTEAFF. The chain employs TRBV7-3 and TRBJ1-1; no clear D. V gave up 0 bases and J gave up 1 base, with 9 bases separating them. CDR1 is SGHTA and CDR2 is FQGTGA in the germline V gene. The CDR3 runs 15 residues.

This clonotype was recorded at least ten times. This chain uses TRBV12-3 or TRBV12-4 with TRBJ2-1; no reliable D call. This CDR3 region has 11 residues. V was shortened by 11 bases and J by 1 base, with 6 bases between the two germline ends. The CDR3 reads CACASYNEQFF. CDR3 nucleotide sequence: TGTGCCTGCGCTTCCTACAATGAGCAGTTCTTC.

This clonotype was seen ten or more times. J is TRBJ2-1 and V is TRBV6-1; TRBD1 is a possible D gene (5 bases). Germline assignment: CDR1 MNHNS and CDR2 SASEGT. There are 11 residues in the CDR3. Deletions cut 5 bases from V and 11 bases from J, with 10 bases between. In nucleotides, the CDR3 is TGTGCCAGCAGTCTCGGACAAAAGCAGTTCTTC. Its protein product is CASSLGQKQFF.

The V and J genes are TRBV10-2 and TRBJ2-7; D possibly corresponds to TRBD2 (6 bases). Germline V gives CDR1 WSHSY, CDR2 SAAADI. The CDR3 is made up of 19 amino acids. Trimming removed 3 bases at V and 3 bases at J, with 27 bases between. The CDR3 nucleotides read TGCGCCAGCAGTGAAAAGTTGGTGGGAACCCGACTAGTTCGCTACGAGCAGTACTTC. Protein product: CASSEKLVGTRLVRYEQYF.

Many counts were recorded for this clonotype. The chain joins TRBV7-2 to TRBJ2-3; the D is unclear. The germline gives CDR1 SGHTA, CDR2 FQGNSA. Deletions cut 2 bases from V and 1 base from J, with 10 bases between. The CDR3 runs 15 residues. CDR3 in amino acids: CASSLSEQRTDTQYF. In DNA form, the CDR3 reads TGTGCCAGCAGCTTATCGGAACAGCGCACAGATACGCAGTATTTT.